This T cell receptor beta chain was recorded in a study of vaccination and CD4 T cells after COVID-19. The overall study: Cultures serving as controls received a peptide pool (CEFX or HIV-1 Nef) or no peptide. Regarding the study as a whole: Median SARS-CoV-2-reactive clonotype numbers went up from around 20 to 38, but not significantly.

Regarding treatment: approximately 11-day PBMC culture with coronavirus spike peptide pools or control peptides (ViraFEST assay). T cells were expanded with peptide pools, and expanded clonotypes were identified by TCR sequencing. V dropped 4 bases and J dropped 2 bases, with 11 bases sitting between them. This CDR3 contains 14 residues. The germline CDR1 and CDR2 sequences are LNHNV and YYDKDF (reference sequence). About this clonotype itself: Its specificity is unknown.

With the Oncomine TCR Beta short-read assay, DNA from cultured CD4+ T cells was sequenced. In this case, cultured CD4+ T cells provided the extracted genomic DNA. TCRdb re-called the PCR reads through MiXCR, storing one row per CDR3 protein. The sample lists roughly 14,000 distinct CDR3 sequences, about 39% occurring once. The origin of this receptor is a human donor who had recovered from COVID-19. This chain connects TRBV15 to TRBJ1-2, with D perhaps matching TRBD1 (5 bases). Material: CD4+ T cells from blood, cultured in vitro. CDR3 amino acids: CATSIAGLNYGYTF. The CDR3 DNA is TGTGCCACCAGCATAGCAGGGTTGAACTATGGCTACACCTTC.